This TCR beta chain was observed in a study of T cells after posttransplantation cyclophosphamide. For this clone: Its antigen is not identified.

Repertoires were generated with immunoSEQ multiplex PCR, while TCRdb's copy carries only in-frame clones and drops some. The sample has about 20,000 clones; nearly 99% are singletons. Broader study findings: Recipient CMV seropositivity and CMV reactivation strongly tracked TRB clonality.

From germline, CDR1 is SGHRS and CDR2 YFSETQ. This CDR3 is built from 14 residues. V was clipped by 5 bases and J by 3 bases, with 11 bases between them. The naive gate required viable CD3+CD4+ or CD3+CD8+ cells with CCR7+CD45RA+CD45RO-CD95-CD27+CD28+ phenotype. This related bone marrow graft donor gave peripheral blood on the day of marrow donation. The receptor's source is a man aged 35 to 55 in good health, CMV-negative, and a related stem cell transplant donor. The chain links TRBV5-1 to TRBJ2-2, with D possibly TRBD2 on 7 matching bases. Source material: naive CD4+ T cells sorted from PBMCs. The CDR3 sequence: CASRRGADTGELFF. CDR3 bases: TGCGCCAGCAGACGGGGGGCCGACACCGGGGAGCTGTTTTTT.